This T cell receptor (beta chain) derives from a study of T cell repertoires in cytomegalovirus infection. MiXCR, run by TCRdb on the reads, gives a single entry per CDR3 protein. This sample yields more than 150,000 distinct CDR3 sequences, of which approximately 20% are seen a single time; under 3.5% belongs to the top ten. General observations from the study: It was HLA-C-restricted CMV-specific TCR beta clonotypes that dominated the response ex vivo. Cumulative frequency (of public TCR beta family members) identified carriers of CMV plus the relevant HLA.

V dropped 6 bases and J dropped 7 bases, with 13 bases sitting between them. Per the germline V gene, CDR1 is SGHTA and CDR2 is FQGNSA. CDR3 size: 14 residues. This clonotype was found many times. The target antigen is unknown. This TCR derives from a human donor in good health (CMV status not recorded). Some clones in this sample may be carry-over from other donors' samples. Sequenced: PBMCs. The chain is built from TRBV7-2 and TRBJ1-6; the D gene is possibly TRBD1 (5 bases). The CDR3 DNA is TGTGCCAGCAGTGGGACGCCCGGGAATTCACCCCTCCACTTT. Translated: CASSGTPGNSPLHF.